This T cell receptor (beta chain) was profiled in a study of technical replicates of blood from a few donors. This CDR3 has 15 residues. The V gene end was trimmed by 7 bases and the J gene end by 4 bases; junction bases not matched to a gene: 13. Germline CDR1 and CDR2: MNHEY and SVGAGI. Profiled with immunoSEQ multiplex PCR; TCRdb holds only in-frame clones, not every one. The top ten hold 4% to 5% of the sample, which has around 73,000 clones, roughly 90% seen once. The specimen was PBMCs. The receptor comes from a human donor in good health. Some clones in this sample may be carry-over from other donors' samples. The rearrangement links TRBV6-5 to TRBJ2-7; TRBD1 matches 7 bases. DNA for the CDR3: TGTGCCAGCACTCCCAGGGGACAGAAGAGTTACGAGCAGTACTTC. This sequence encodes CASTPRGQKSYEQYF.